Listed below are T cell receptor beta chains from one sample, sequenced in a study of cytomegalovirus exposure and HLA in healthy donors. Sequencing used immunoSEQ multiplex PCR; TCRdb keeps in-frame clones, though not all of them. The sample lists about 150,000 clones, 75% to 80% occurring once. The sample consisted of PBMCs. Every receptor here comes from a young man in good health and CMV-seronegative. The CDR3 runs from the conserved cysteine through the conserved F or W. The D gene is left open where the match is weak. Clone sizes are given selectively: once, few, many, or a class where the clone is expanded.

J gene,D gene,clone size,V gene,CDR3 protein,CDR3 DNA
TRBJ2-7,-,-,TRBV7-9,CASSLQGPSYEQYF,TGTGCCAGCAGCTTACAGGGTCCCTCCTACGAGCAGTACTTC
TRBJ1-2,-,-,TRBV15,CATSSRREYGYTF,TGTGCCACCAGCAGCCGGAGGGAGTATGGCTACACCTTC
TRBJ2-7,-,few,TRBV5-4,CASSLGPQSYEQYF,TGTGCCAGCAGCTTGGGCCCCCAGTCCTACGAGCAGTACTTC
TRBJ2-7,-,once,TRBV2,CASSGQGYEQYF,TGTGCCAGCAGTGGGCAGGGCTACGAGCAGTACTTC
TRBJ1-5,TRBD1,-,TRBV27,CASSLCDRGPLCANQPQHF,TGTGCCAGCAGTTTATGCGACAGGGGGCCCCTCTGTGCGAATCAGCCCCAGCATTTT
TRBJ2-6,-,-,TRBV5-6,CASSLVMQGSNVLTF,TGTGCCAGCAGCTTGGTCATGCAGGGTTCCAACGTCCTGACTTTC
TRBJ2-7,-,few,TRBV7-9,CASSQGSRVGEQYF,TGTGCCAGCAGCCAGGGGAGCAGGGTGGGCGAGCAGTACTTC
TRBJ2-1,-,-,TRBV27,CASSYDLYNEQFF,TGTGCCAGCAGTTATGACTTGTACAATGAGCAGTTCTTC
TRBJ1-2,-,-,TRBV11-2,CASSLDRQGYGYTF,TGTGCCAGCAGCTTAGATCGCCAGGGCTATGGCTACACCTTC
TRBJ2-1,TRBD2,few,TRBV19,CASSIGPGLANNEQFF,TGTGCCAGTAGTATTGGTCCCGGACTAGCGAACAATGAGCAGTTCTTC
TRBJ1-1,TRBD1,once,TRBV6-1,CASSEQTGLMNTEAFF,TGTGCCAGCAGTGAACAGACAGGGCTCATGAACACTGAAGCTTTCTTT
TRBJ2-5,TRBD1,-,TRBV2,CASSEMGTGTGEETQYF,TGTGCCAGCAGTGAAATGGGGACCGGGACAGGGGAGGAGACCCAGTACTTC
TRBJ2-5,-,-,TRBV7-8,CASSLRGLETQYF,TGTGCCAGCAGCTTACGGGGGTTGGAGACCCAGTACTTC
TRBJ1-4,TRBD1,-,TRBV28,CASTRGQEREKLFF,TGTGCCAGCACCCGGGGACAGGAACGTGAAAAACTGTTTTTT
TRBJ1-1,-,-,TRBV27,CASSPPSPGRSEAFF,TGTGCCAGCAGTCCCCCAAGTCCAGGGCGAAGTGAAGCTTTCTTT
TRBJ2-3,TRBD2,-,TRBV27,CASSPAGGTDTQYF,TGTGCCAGCAGTCCAGCGGGAGGCACAGATACGCAGTATTTT
TRBJ1-1,-,-,TRBV5-1,CASSLGAMNTEAFF,TGCGCCAGCAGTTTAGGGGCAATGAACACTGAAGCTTTCTTT
TRBJ2-1,TRBD2,few,TRBV27,CASSSVTSGSGEQFF,TGTGCCAGCAGTTCTGTGACTAGCGGGAGCGGTGAGCAGTTCTTC
TRBJ2-2,TRBD1,-,TRBV10-3,CAIRDRENTGELFF,TGTGCCATCAGGGACAGGGAGAACACCGGGGAGCTGTTTTTT
TRBJ2-3,TRBD1,-,TRBV6-4,CASSTGTGGGTDTQYF,TGTGCCAGCAGTACAGGGACAGGGGGAGGAACAGATACGCAGTATTTT
TRBJ2-3,-,few,TRBV28,CASSGSGVGTDTQYF,TGTGCCAGCAGTGGGTCGGGGGTTGGTACAGATACGCAGTATTTT
TRBJ2-7,TRBD2,-,TRBV4-2,CASSQGEGGYEQYF,TGTGCCAGCAGCCAAGGGGAGGGAGGGTACGAGCAGTACTTC
TRBJ1-5,-,-,TRBV23-1,CASNRGPGSNQPQHF,TGCGCCAGCAATCGTGGACCGGGGAGCAATCAGCCCCAGCATTTT